This T cell receptor (beta chain) was profiled in a study of blood T cells in healthy people across ages (dated by TCRdb to the mid-2010s). Turning to the overall study: Template switching captured roughly one uniquely barcoded TCR beta cDNA molecule per two T cells in model experiments. The study measured age-related changes in TCR beta repertoire diversity using deep sequencing normalized with unique cDNA molecular identifiers. The donors were divided into four age groups: young (average around 16 years), middle-aged (approximately 41), aged (roughly 66) and long-lived (82). To avoid experimental bias, donors of different ages were randomly spread across the sequencing lanes. The study analyzed two additional independent replicas of 1 million unique cDNA reads from the same blood draw for two donors, one aged 18 to 30 and one aged 80 or older. Findings and caveats that apply to the study as a whole: Observed TCR beta diversity correlated strongly with the percentage of naive T cells measured by flow cytometry. As age increased, observed TCR beta diversity per million T cells dropped in a roughly linear way, and a significant reduction was already evident by age about 40. Conclusive comparison of naive and antigen-experienced compartments was prevented by the profiling of bulk unsorted PBMCs. Compared with the aged group, more naive CD4+ T cells, fewer expanded clones and increased TCR diversity were shown by the long-lived group, suggesting age selection. Estimates of total diversity based on one million sequenced T cells were regarded as lower bounds and as underestimates. The CMV infection status of donors was not known, potentially confounding age-related changes in expanded clonotypes.

The library was obtained by 5' RACE. The sequencer was an Illumina HiSeq 2500. The second PCR ran for about 7 to 11 cycles and used a J-beta primer mix along with a sample-barcoded 5' primer. A unique molecular identifier was introduced onto each TCR beta cDNA molecule by a template-switch 5' adaptor carrying 12 random nucleotides. Each sample yielded at least 2.5 million CDR3-containing paired-end reads. First-strand cDNA synthesis was performed from all RNA using the Mint cDNA synthesis kit, with priming by a TRBC-specific oligonucleotide. After uracil-DNA glycosylase treatment, a first 18-cycle PCR used universal primers M1SS and BC2_uni_R on all cDNA. In the source study's methods: For normalization, 1 million high-quality reads were randomly selected from each sample, with every read carrying a distinct molecular identifier. Instead of being binned into consensus sequences, reads that shared molecular identifiers were thrown out. MiTCR, run with a Q25 quality threshold and the strictest error-elimination algorithm, handled CDR3 identification, clonotype clustering and error correction. A nonparametric unseen species model with Euler transformation was used to estimate lower-bound total TCR beta diversity. The public reads were run again by TCRdb, first through fastp at Q25 and then through MiXCR, and only productive beta chains were kept. Entries that share a CDR3 protein sequence are merged under the most common genes and DNA. Clone size and V and J calls follow TCRdb, not the original study. This sample gives around 1,500,000 distinct CDR3 sequences in total; approximately 28% of them show up just once. The ten top clones hold 7.7% of the sample.

The CDR3 runs 17 amino acids, cysteine and phenylalanine included. Only CDR3 DNA is held: 51 bases, read in frame from base 1. The germline V gene provides CDR1 LGHNA and CDR2 YSLEER. Unmatched junction bases come to 11, with V trimmed by 1 base and J by 5 bases. As to this clonotype: The target of this receptor is not known. Base-call qualities are not available, and no considerably larger clone is one nucleotide away.

Donors were 39 systemically healthy Caucasian individuals from Russia aged roughly 6 to 95 years. Around 9.9 milliliters of peripheral blood were collected from each donor into EDTA-treated Vacutainer tubes. PBMCs were isolated by Ficoll-Paque density-gradient centrifugation, with at least 6 million obtained per sample. Total RNA was extracted from PBMCs with Trizol reagent, with at least 5.5 micrograms obtained per sample. For every donor, flow cytometry on a PBMC aliquot measured the percentage of naive CD45RAhigh/CD27high T cells. The sample taken for sequencing was blood. The chain is made from TRBV4-3 and TRBJ2-1; 7 bases in the junction line up with TRBD2. This clonotype originated in a woman in her thirties in good health. In nucleotide form, the sequence is TGCGCCAGCAGCCAAGCCGCCTCTGCGGGAGATAACAATGAGCAGTTCTTC. This translates into CASSQAASAGDNNEQFF.